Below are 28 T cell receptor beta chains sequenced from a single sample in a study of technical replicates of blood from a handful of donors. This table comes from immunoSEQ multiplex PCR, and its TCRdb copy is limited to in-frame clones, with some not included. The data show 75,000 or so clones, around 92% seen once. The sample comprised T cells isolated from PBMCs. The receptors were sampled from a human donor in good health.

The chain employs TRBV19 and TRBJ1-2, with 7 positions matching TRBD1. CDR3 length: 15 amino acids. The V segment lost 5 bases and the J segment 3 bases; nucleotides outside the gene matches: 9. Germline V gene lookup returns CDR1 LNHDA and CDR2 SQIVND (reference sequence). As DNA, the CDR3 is TGTGCCAGTAGTCCTGACAGGGAGGTGGACTATGGCTACACCTTC. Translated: CASSPDREVDYGYTF.

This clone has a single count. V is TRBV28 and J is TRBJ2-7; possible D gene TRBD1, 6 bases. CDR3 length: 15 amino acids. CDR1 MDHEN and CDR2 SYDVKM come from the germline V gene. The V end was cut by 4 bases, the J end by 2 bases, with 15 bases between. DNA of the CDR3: TGTGCCAGCAGTTACCGGGACATCCTCGCCTACGAGCAGTACTTC. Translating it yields CASSYRDILAYEQYF.

The CDR3 nucleotides read TGTGCCAGCAGCGACAACCCGGGCCCCTCAGGGGAAAAACTGTTTTTT. This codes for CASSDNPGPSGEKLFF. The chain links TRBV9 to TRBJ1-4; D is possibly TRBD1 (5 bases). Germline V gene sequence: CDR1 SGDLS, CDR2 YYNGEE. V lost 3 bases and J lost 8, with 20 bases in between. This CDR3 spans 16 amino acids.

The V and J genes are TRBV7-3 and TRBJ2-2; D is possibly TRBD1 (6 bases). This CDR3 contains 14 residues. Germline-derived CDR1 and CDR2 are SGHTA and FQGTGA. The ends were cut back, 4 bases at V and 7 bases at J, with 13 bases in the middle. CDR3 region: CASSYVGGGGELFF. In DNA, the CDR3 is TGTGCCAGCAGCTACGTTGGGGGCGGCGGGGAGCTGTTTTTT.

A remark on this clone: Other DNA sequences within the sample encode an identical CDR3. The DNA of the CDR3 is TGCGCCAGCAGCAGGACTAGCGGGAGTTCCTACAATGAGCAGTTCTTC. Translation gives CASSRTSGSSYNEQFF. The genes are TRBV5-1 and TRBJ2-1, with 13 nucleotides matching TRBD2. CDR3 length: 16 amino acids. V gave up 4 bases and J gave up 1 base; unmatched junction bases: 2. Germline V gives CDR1 SGHRS, CDR2 YFSETQ. Variable domain in full (rest from reference TRBV5-1 and TRBJ2-1): KAGVTQTPRYLIKTRGQQVTLSCSPISGHRSVSWYQQTPGQGLQFLFEYFSETQRNKGNFPGRFSGRQFSNSRSEMNVSTLELGDSALYLCASSRTSGSSYNEQFFGPGTRLTVL.

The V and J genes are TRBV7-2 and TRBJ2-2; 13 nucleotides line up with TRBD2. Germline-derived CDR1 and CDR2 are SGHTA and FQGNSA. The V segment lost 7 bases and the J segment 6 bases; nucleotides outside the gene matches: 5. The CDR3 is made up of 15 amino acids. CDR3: CASTRLAGGSGELFF. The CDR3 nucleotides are TGTGCCAGCACCAGACTAGCGGGAGGATCCGGGGAGCTGTTTTTT.

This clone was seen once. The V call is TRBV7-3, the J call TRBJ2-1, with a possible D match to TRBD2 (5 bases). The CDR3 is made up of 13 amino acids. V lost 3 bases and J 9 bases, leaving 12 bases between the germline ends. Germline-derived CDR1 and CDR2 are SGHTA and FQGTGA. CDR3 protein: CASSFKDGGEQFF. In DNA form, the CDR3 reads TGTGCCAGCAGCTTCAAAGATGGAGGTGAGCAGTTCTTC. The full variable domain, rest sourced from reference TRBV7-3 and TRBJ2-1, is GAGVSQTPSNKVTEKGKYVELRCDPISGHTALYWYRQSLGQGPEFLIYFQGTGAADDSGLPNDRFFAVRPEGSVSTLKIQRTERGDSAVYLCASSFKDGGEQFFGPGTRLTVL.

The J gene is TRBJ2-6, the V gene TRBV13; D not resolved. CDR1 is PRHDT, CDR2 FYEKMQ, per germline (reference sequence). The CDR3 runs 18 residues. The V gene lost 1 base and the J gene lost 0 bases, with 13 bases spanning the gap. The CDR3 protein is CASSLAHGTSSGANVLTF. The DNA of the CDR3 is TGTGCCAGCAGCTTAGCGCACGGTACCTCCTCTGGGGCCAACGTCCTGACTTTC.

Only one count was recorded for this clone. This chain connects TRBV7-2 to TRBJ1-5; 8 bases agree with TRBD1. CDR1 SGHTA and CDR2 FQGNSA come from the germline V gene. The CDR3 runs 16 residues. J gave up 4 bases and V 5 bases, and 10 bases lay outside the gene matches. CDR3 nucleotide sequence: TGTGCCAGCAGCGTAGAGGACAGGGCCATTAATCAGCCCCAGCATTTT. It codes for CASSVEDRAINQPQHF.

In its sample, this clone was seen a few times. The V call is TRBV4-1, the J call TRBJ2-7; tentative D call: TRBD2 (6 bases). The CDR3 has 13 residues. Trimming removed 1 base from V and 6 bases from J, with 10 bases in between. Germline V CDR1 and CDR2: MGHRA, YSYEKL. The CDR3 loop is CASSQATGGEQYF. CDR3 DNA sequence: TGCGCCAGCAGCCAAGCGACCGGGGGCGAGCAGTACTTC.

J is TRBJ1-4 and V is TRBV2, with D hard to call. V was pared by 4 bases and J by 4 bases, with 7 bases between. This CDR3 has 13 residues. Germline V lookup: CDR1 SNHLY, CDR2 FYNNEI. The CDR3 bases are TGTGCCAGCAGTGGGCAGGTTAATGAAAAACTGTTTTTT. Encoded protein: CASSGQVNEKLFF.

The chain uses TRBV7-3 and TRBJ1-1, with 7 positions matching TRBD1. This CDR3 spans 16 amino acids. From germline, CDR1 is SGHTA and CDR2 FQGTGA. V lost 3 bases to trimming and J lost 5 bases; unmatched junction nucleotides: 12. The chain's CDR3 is CASSFTATGQSTEAFF. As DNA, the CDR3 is TGTGCCAGCAGCTTTACAGCGACAGGGCAATCGACTGAAGCTTTCTTT.

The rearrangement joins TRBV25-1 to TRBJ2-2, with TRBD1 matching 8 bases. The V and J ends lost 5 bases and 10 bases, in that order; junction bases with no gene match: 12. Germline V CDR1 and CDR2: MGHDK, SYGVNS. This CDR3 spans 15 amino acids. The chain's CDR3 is CASSSGQDRTEELFF. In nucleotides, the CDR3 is TGTGCCAGCAGTTCGGGACAGGATAGAACAGAGGAGCTGTTTTTT.

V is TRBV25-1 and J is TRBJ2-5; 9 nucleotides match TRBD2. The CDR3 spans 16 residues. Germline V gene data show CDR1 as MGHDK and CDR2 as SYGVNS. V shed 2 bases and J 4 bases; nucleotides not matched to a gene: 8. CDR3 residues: CASSETEREDLETQYF. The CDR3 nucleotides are TGTGCCAGCAGTGAAACGGAGCGGGAGGATTTAGAGACCCAGTACTTC.

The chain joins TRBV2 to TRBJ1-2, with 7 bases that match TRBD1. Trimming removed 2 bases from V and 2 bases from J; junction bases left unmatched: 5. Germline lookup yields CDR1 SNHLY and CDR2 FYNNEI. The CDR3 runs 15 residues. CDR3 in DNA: TGTGCCAGCAGTGAACCGTCGACAGGGAACTATGGCTACACCTTC. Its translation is CASSEPSTGNYGYTF.

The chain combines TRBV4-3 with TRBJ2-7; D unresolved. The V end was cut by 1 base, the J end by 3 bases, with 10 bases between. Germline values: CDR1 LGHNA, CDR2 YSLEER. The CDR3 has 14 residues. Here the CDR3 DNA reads TGCGCCAGCAGCCAAGGTAGCCACAACTACGAGCAGTACTTC. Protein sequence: CASSQGSHNYEQYF.

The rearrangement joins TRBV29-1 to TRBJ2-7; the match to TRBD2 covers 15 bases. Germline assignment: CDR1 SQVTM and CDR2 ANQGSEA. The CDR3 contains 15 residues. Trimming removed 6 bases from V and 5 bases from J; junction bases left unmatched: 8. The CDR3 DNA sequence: TGCAGCGTAAGGACTAGCGGGAGGGCCGTCGACGAGCAGTACTTC. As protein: CSVRTSGRAVDEQYF.

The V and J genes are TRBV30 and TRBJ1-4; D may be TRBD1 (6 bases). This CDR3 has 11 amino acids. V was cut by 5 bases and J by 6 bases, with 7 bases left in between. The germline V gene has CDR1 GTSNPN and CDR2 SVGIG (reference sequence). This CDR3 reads CAWEGDEKLFF. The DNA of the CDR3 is TGTGCCTGGGAGGGGGATGAAAAACTGTTTTTT.

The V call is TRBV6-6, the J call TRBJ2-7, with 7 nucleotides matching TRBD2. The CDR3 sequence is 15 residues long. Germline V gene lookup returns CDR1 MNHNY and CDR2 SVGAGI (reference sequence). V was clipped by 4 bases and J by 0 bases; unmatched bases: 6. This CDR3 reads CASSSRAGYSYEQYF. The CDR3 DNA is TGTGCCAGCAGTTCGAGAGCGGGGTACTCCTACGAGCAGTACTTC.

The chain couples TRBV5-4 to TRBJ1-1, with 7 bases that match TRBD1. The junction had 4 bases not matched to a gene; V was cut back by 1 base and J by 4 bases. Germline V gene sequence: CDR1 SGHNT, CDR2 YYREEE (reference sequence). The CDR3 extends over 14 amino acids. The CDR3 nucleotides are TGTGCCAGCAGCTTGACAGGGGTGGCCACTGAAGCTTTCTTT. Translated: CASSLTGVATEAFF.

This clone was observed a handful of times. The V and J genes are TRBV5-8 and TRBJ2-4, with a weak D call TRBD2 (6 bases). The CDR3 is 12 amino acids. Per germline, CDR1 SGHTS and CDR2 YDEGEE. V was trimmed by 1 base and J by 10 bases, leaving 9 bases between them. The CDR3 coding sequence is TGTGCCAGCAGCTTGCTGGAGGGGATTCAGTACTTC. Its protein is CASSLLEGIQYF. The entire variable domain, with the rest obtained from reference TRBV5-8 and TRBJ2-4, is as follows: EAGVTQSPTHLIKTRGQQATLRCSPISGHTSVYWYQQALGLGLQFLLWYDEGEERNRGNFPPRFSGRQFPNYSSELNVNALELEDSALYLCASSLLEGIQYFGAGTRLSVL.

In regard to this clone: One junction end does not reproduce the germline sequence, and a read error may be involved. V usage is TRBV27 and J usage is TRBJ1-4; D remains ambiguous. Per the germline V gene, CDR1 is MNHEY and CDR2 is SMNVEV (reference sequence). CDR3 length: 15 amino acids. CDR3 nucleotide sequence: TGTGCCAGCAGTTTATTTTGGGCACCAGATGAAAGACTGTTTTTT. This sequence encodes CASSLFWAPDERLFF.

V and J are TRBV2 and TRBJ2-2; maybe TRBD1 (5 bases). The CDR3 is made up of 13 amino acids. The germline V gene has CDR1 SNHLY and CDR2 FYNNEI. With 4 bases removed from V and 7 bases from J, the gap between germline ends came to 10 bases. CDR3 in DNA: TGTGCCAGCAGTGTAGGGGATAGCGGGGAGCTGTTTTTT. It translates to CASSVGDSGELFF.

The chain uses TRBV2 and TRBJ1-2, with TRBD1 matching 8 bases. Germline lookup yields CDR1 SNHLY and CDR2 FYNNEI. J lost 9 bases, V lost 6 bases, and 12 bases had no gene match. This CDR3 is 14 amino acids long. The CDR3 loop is CASSDPDRAYRYTF. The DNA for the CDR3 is TGTGCCAGCAGCGACCCGGACAGGGCTTATCGCTACACCTTC.

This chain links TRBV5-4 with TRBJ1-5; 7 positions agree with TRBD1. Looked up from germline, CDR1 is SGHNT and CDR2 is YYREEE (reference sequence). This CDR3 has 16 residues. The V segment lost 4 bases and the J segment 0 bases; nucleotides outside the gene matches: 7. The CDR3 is CASSIAGTDSNQPQHF. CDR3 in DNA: TGTGCCAGCAGCATTGCGGGGACAGATAGCAATCAGCCCCAGCATTTT.

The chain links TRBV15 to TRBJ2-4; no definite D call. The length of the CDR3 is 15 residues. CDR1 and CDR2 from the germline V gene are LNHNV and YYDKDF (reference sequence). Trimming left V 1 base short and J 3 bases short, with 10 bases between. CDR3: CATSRGREGKNIQYF. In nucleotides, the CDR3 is TGTGCCACCAGCAGAGGGAGAGAAGGCAAAAACATTCAGTACTTC. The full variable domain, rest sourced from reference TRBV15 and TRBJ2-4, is DAMVIQNPRYQVTQFGKPVTLSCSQTLNHNVMYWYQQKSSQAPKLLFHYYDKDFNNEADTPDNFQSRRPNTSFCFLDIRSPGLGDTAMYLCATSRGREGKNIQYFGAGTRLSVL.

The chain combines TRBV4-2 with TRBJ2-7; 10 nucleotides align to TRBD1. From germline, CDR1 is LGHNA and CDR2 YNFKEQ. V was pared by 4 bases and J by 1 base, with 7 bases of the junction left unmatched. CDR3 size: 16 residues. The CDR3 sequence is CASSLHPGQGSYEQYF. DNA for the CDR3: TGTGCCAGCAGCCTACATCCGGGACAGGGGTCCTACGAGCAGTACTTC.

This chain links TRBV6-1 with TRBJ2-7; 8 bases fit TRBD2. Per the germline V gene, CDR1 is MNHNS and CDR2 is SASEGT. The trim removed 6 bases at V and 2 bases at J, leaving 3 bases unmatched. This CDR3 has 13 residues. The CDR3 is CASSPAGAYEQYF. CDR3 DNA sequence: TGTGCCAGCAGCCCAGCGGGGGCCTACGAGCAGTACTTC.